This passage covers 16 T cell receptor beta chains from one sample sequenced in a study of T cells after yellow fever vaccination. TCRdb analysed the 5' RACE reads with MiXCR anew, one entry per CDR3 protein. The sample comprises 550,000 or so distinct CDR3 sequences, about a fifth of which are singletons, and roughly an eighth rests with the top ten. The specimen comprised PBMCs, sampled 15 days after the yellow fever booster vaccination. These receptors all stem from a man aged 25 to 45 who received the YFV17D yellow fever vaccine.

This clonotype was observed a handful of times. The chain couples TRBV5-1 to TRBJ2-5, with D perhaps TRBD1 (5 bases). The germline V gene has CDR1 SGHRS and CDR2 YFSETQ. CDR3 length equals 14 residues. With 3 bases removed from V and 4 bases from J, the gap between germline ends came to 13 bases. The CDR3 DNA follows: TGCGCCAGCAGCTCGCCTCAGGGTTTAGAGACCCAGTACTTC. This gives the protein CASSSPQGLETQYF.

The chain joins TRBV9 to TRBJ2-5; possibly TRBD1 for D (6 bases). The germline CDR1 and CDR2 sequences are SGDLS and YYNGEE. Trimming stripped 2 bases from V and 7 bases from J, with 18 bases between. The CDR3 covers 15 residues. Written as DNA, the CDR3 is TGTGCCAGCAGCGTGTCTGGACAGTCTGGGGGGACCCAGTACTTC. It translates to CASSVSGQSGGTQYF.

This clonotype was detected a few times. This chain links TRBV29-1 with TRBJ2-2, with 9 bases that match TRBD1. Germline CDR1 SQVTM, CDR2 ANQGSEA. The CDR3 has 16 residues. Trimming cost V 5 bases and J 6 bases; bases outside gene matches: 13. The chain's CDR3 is CSVRGTGQGEAGELFF. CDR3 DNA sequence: TGCAGCGTTCGTGGTACGGGACAGGGTGAAGCCGGGGAGCTGTTTTTT.

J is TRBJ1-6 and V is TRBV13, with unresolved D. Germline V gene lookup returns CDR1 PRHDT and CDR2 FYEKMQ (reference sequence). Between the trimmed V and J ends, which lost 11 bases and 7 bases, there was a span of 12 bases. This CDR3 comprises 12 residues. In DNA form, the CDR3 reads TGTGCCTCCCAATGGGAAAATTCACCCCTCCACTTT. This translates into CASQWENSPLHF. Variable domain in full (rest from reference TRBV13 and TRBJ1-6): AAGVIQSPRHLIKEKRETATLKCYPIPRHDTVYWYQQGPGQDPQFLISFYEKMQSDKGSIPDRFSAQQFSDYHSELNMSSLELGDSALYFCASQWENSPLHFGNGTRLTVT.

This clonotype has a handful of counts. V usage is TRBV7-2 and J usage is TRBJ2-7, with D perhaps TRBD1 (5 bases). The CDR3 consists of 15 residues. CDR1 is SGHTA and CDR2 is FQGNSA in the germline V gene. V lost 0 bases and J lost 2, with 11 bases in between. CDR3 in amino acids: CASSLAEIGAYEQYF. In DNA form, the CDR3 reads TGTGCCAGCAGCTTAGCGGAAATAGGGGCCTACGAGCAGTACTTC.

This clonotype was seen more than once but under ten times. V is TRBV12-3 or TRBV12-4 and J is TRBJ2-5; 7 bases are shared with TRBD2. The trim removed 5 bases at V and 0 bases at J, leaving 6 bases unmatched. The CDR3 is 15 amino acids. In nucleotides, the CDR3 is TGTGCCAGCAGTCGTCGGGGAGGGGACCAAGAGACCCAGTACTTC. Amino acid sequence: CASSRRGGDQETQYF.

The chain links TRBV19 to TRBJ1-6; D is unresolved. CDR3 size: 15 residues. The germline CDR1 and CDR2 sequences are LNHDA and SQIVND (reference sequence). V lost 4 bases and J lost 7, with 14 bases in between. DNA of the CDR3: TGTGCCAGTAGTACGGACCGGGCCATGAATTCACCCCTCCACTTT. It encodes CASSTDRAMNSPLHF.

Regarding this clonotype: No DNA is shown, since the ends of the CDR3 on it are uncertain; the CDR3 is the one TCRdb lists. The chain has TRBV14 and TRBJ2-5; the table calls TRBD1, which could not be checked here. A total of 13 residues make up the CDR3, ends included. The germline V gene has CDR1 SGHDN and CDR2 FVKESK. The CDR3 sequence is CASSLTFGATQYF.

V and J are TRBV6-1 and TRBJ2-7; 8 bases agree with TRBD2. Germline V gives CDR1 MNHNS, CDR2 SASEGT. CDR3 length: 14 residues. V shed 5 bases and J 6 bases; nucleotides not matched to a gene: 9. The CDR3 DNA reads TGTGCCAGCAGTCGATCCGGGACTAGACCCGAGCAGTACTTC. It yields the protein CASSRSGTRPEQYF.

The CDR3 spells CASSPEGGTLGNEQFF. The CDR3 DNA is TGTGCCAGCAGCCCGGAAGGGGGGACCTTGGGCAATGAGCAGTTCTTC. V usage is TRBV7-3 and J usage is TRBJ2-1; D tentatively reads TRBD1 or TRBD2 (6 bases each). V dropped 5 bases and J dropped 6 bases, with 20 bases sitting between them. Germline V gene data show CDR1 as SGHTA and CDR2 as FQGTGA. The CDR3 is 16 amino acids.

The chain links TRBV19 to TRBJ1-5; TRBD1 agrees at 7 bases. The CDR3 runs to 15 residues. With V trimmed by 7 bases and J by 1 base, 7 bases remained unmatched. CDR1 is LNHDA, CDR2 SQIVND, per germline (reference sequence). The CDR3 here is CASNPRQGSNQPQHF. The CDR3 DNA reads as TGTGCCAGTAACCCGAGACAGGGAAGCAATCAGCCCCAGCATTTT.

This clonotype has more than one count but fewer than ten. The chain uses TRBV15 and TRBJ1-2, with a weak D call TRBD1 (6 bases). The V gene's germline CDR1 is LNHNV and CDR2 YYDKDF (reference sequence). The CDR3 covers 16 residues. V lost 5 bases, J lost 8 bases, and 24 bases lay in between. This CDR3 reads CATSSIVFAGADGYTF. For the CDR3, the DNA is TGTGCCACCAGCTCAATCGTTTTCGCGGGGGCAGACGGCTACACCTTC.

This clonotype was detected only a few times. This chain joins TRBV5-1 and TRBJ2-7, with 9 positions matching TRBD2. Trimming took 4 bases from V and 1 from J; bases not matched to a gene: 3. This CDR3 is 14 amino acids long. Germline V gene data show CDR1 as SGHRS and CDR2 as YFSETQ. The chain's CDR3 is CASSISGRSYEQYF. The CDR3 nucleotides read TGCGCCAGCAGCATAAGCGGGAGGTCCTACGAGCAGTACTTC.

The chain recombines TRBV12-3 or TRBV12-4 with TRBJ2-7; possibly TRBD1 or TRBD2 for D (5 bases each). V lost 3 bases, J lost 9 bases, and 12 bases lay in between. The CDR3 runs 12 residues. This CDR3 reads CASSLGPRVQYF. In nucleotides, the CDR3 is TGTGCCAGCAGTTTGGGACCACGGGTGCAGTACTTC.

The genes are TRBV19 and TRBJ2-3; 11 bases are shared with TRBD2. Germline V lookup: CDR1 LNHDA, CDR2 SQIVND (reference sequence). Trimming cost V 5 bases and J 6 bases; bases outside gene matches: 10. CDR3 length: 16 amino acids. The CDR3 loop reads CASSQGLAESWDTQYF. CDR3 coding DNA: TGTGCCAGTAGTCAGGGACTAGCGGAGAGCTGGGATACGCAGTATTTT.

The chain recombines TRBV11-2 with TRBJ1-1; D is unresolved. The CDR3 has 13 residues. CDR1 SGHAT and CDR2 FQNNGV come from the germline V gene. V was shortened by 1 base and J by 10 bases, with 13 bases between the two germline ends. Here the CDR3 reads CASSLGQYKPAFF. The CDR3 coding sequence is TGTGCCAGCAGCTTAGGGCAGTATAAGCCAGCTTTCTTT.